Shown below are 15 T cell receptor beta chains from a single sample sequenced in a study of T cells in localized non-small cell lung cancer. TCRdb's copy holds only in-frame clones and misses some; the assay was immunoSEQ multiplex PCR. The sample comprises about 40,000 clones, approximately 80% of which are singletons, and 7.3% rests with the top ten. The sample consisted of peripheral blood mononuclear cells, taken before any cancer treatment. These receptors all come from a male donor at least 60 years old with stage II lung adenocarcinoma.

The chain joins TRBV7-9 to TRBJ2-7, with D possibly TRBD1 on 6 matching bases. Germline V lookup: CDR1 SEHNR, CDR2 FQNEAQ (reference sequence). The length of the CDR3 is 17 residues. V gave up 4 bases and J gave up 7 bases, with 26 bases separating them. The CDR3 nucleotides are TGTGCCAGCAGCTCACTTTCTGGCCGGGACACCCATTTAGAGCAGTACTTC. It is translated as CASSSLSGRDTHLEQYF.

The V gene is TRBV7-9, the J gene TRBJ1-1; 7 bases match TRBD1. The J segment lost 11 bases and the V segment lost 1 base, leaving 4 bases of the junction unmatched. This CDR3 region has 12 residues. Per the germline V gene, CDR1 is SEHNR and CDR2 is FQNEAQ (reference sequence). The chain's CDR3 is CASSLEGQLAFF. The CDR3 DNA reads as TGTGCCAGCAGCTTAGAGGGACAGTTGGCTTTCTTT. The full variable domain, rest sourced from reference TRBV7-9 and TRBJ1-1, is DTGVSQNPRHKITKRGQNVTFRCDPISEHNRLYWYRQTLGQGPEFLTYFQNEAQLEKSRLLSDRFSAERPKGSFSTLEIQRTEQGDSAMYLCASSLEGQLAFFGQGTRLTVV.

In this sample, this clone turned up a few times. The J gene is TRBJ2-1, the V gene TRBV5-4, with TRBD1 matching 7 bases. The CDR3 consists of 14 residues. Germline V gene data show CDR1 as SGHNT and CDR2 as YYREEE (reference sequence). V lost 0 bases, J lost 4 bases, and 1 base stayed unmatched. The CDR3 DNA reads TGTGCCAGCAGCTTGGGGGACAGATACAATGAGCAGTTCTTC. This gives the protein CASSLGDRYNEQFF.

The chain carries TRBV7-9 and TRBJ2-7; no clear D gene. V was shortened by 5 bases and J by 3 bases, with 5 bases between the two germline ends. The CDR3 has 11 amino acids. The germline V gene has CDR1 SEHNR and CDR2 FQNEAQ (reference sequence). CDR3 amino acids: CASSQVYEQYF. The CDR3 nucleotides are TGTGCCAGCAGCCAGGTCTACGAGCAGTACTTC.

The rearrangement links TRBV30 to TRBJ2-1; 13 nucleotides align to TRBD2. Germline-derived CDR1 and CDR2 are GTSNPN and SVGIG (reference sequence). V lost 0 bases, J lost 12 bases, and 5 bases stayed unmatched. CDR3 length: 14 residues. In DNA, the CDR3 is TGTGCCTGGAGTGTACTAGCGGGAGGGCCCGGGCAGTTCTTC. Protein sequence: CAWSVLAGGPGQFF.

V usage is TRBV9 and J usage is TRBJ2-1; D ambiguous. V was pared by 4 bases and J by 4 bases, with 6 bases between. This CDR3 spans 12 amino acids. CDR1 is SGDLS and CDR2 is YYNGEE in the germline V gene. The CDR3 spells CASSPVYNEQFF. The CDR3 coding sequence is TGTGCCAGCAGCCCCGTGTACAATGAGCAGTTCTTC.

This chain links TRBV15 with TRBJ2-3, with TRBD1 matching 9 bases. V was clipped by 3 bases and J by 5 bases; unmatched bases: 6. The CDR3 sequence is 15 residues long. CDR1 is LNHNV and CDR2 is YYDKDF in the germline V gene (reference sequence). CDR3 DNA sequence: TGTGCCACCAGCAGGGACAGGGGATACGGAGATACGCAGTATTTT. This encodes CATSRDRGYGDTQYF.

The chain recombines TRBV19 with TRBJ1-4; D might be TRBD1 (5 bases). The CDR3 totals 14 residues. Trimming pared 8 bases from V and 0 bases from J, leaving 10 bases between. Germline V gene data show CDR1 as LNHDA and CDR2 as SQIVND (reference sequence). Here the CDR3 DNA reads TGTGCCAGTGCCAGGGATGCAACTAATGAAAAACTGTTTTTT. It encodes CASARDATNEKLFF.

V usage is TRBV9 and J usage is TRBJ2-7; no clear D gene. The CDR3 runs to 13 residues. Germline V lookup: CDR1 SGDLS, CDR2 YYNGEE. Trimming shortened V by 0 bases and J by 2 bases, and 6 bases separated the two germline ends. The CDR3 region has the DNA TGTGCCAGCAGCGTAGGCGGCCCCTACGAGCAGTACTTC. It codes for CASSVGGPYEQYF.

V gene TRBV11-3 combines with J gene TRBJ2-1; 7 bases line up with TRBD1. Germline loops: CDR1 SGHNT, CDR2 YENEEA. Trimming at V came to 3 bases and at J to 2 bases, leaving 7 bases not matched to a gene. The CDR3 totals 16 residues. The CDR3 sequence: CASSLRDRATYNEQFF. CDR3 coding DNA: TGTGCCAGCAGCTTGCGTGACAGGGCAACCTACAATGAGCAGTTCTTC.

This chain uses TRBV6-9 with TRBJ2-2; no firm D call. With 2 bases removed from V and 0 bases from J, the gap between germline ends came to 7 bases. CDR1 MNHGY and CDR2 SVAAGI come from the germline V gene. CDR3 length: 15 amino acids. The CDR3 DNA follows: TGTGCCAGCAGTTATAAACTCGCGAACACCGGGGAGCTGTTTTTT. The encoded protein is CASSYKLANTGELFF.

The chain is built from TRBV5-4 and TRBJ2-1; D is tentatively TRBD1 or TRBD2 (5 bases each). The germline V gene encodes CDR1 SGHNT and CDR2 YYREEE (reference sequence). This CDR3 is built from 13 residues. With 0 bases removed from V and 6 bases from J, the gap between germline ends came to 7 bases. The CDR3, as DNA: TGTGCCAGCAGCTTGGGGGGGTTCAATGAGCAGTTCTTC. Residues: CASSLGGFNEQFF. Full variable domain (rest looked up from reference TRBV5-4 and TRBJ2-1): ETGVTQSPTHLIKTRGQQVTLRCSSQSGHNTVSWYQQALGQGPQFIFQYYREEENGRGNFPPRFSGLQFPNYSSELNVNALELDDSALYLCASSLGGFNEQFFGPGTRLTVL.

The rearrangement uses TRBV9 and TRBJ1-5, with TRBD1 as a possible D gene (6 bases). The germline V and J ends were trimmed by 3 bases and 6 bases, with 16 bases remaining between them. The CDR3 covers 15 residues. Germline CDR1 reads SGDLS; CDR2 reads YYNGEE. Here the CDR3 reads CASSASGGAAQPQHF. As DNA, the CDR3 is TGTGCCAGCAGCGCCTCGGGGGGGGCAGCTCAGCCCCAGCATTTT. The full variable domain, rest sourced from reference TRBV9 and TRBJ1-5, is DSGVTQTPKHLITATGQRVTLRCSPRSGDLSVYWYQQSLDQGLQFLIQYYNGEERAKGNILERFSAQQFPDLHSELNLSSLELGDSALYFCASSASGGAAQPQHFGDGTRLSIL.

The chain joins TRBV6-1 to TRBJ2-7; D unresolved. The CDR3 runs to 13 residues. Germline lookup yields CDR1 MNHNS and CDR2 SASEGT. V was trimmed by 0 bases and J by 8 bases, leaving 11 bases between them. The CDR3 sequence: CASSEALSPQQYF. The CDR3 bases are TGTGCCAGCAGTGAAGCTCTCAGCCCCCAGCAGTACTTC.

This clone came up a few times. The genes are TRBV5-1 and TRBJ1-1; D is unclear. V lost 1 base to trimming and J lost 2 bases, with 6 bases between them. Germline V gene lookup returns CDR1 SGHRS and CDR2 YFSETQ. CDR3 length: 13 residues. The CDR3 spells CASSLTDNTEAFF. The CDR3 DNA follows: TGCGCCAGCAGCTTGACAGATAACACTGAAGCTTTCTTT.